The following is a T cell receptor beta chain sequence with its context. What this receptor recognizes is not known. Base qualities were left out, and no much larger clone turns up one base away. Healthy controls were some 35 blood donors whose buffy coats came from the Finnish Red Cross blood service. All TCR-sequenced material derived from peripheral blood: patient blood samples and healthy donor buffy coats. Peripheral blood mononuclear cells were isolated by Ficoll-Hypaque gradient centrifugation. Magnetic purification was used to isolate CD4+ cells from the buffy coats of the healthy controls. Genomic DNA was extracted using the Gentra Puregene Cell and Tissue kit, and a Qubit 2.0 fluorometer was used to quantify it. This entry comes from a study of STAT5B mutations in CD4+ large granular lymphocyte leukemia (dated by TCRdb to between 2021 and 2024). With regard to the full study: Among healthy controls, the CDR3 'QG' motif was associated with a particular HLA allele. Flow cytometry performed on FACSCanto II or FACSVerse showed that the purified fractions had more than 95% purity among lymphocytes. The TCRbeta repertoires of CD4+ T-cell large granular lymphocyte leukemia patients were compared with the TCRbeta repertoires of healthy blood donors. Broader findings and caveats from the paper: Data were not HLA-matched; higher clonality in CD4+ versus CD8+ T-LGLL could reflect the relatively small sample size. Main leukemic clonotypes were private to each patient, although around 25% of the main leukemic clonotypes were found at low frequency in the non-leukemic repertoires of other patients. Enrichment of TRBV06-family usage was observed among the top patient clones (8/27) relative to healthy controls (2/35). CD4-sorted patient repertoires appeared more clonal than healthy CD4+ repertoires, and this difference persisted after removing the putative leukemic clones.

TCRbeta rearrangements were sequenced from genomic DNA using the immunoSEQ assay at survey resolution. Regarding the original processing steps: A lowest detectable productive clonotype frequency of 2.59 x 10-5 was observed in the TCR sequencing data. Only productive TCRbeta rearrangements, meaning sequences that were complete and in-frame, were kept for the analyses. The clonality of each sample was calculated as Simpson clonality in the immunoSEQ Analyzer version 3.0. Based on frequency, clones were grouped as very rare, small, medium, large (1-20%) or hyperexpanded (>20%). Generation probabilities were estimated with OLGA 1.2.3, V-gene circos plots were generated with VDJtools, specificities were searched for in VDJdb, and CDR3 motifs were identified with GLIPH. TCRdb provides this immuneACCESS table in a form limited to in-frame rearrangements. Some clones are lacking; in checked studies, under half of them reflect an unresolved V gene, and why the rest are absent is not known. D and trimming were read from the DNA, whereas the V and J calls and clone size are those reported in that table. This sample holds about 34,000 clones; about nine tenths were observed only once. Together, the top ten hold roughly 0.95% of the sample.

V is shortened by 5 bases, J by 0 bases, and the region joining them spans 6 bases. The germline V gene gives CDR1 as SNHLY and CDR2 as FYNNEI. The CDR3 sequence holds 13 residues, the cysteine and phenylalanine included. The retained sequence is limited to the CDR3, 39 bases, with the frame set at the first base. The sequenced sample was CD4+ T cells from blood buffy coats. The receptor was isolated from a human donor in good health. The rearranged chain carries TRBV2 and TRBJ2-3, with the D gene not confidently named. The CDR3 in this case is CASSLTSTDTQYF. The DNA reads TGTGCCAGCAGTCTGACGAGCACAGATACGCAGTATTTT.